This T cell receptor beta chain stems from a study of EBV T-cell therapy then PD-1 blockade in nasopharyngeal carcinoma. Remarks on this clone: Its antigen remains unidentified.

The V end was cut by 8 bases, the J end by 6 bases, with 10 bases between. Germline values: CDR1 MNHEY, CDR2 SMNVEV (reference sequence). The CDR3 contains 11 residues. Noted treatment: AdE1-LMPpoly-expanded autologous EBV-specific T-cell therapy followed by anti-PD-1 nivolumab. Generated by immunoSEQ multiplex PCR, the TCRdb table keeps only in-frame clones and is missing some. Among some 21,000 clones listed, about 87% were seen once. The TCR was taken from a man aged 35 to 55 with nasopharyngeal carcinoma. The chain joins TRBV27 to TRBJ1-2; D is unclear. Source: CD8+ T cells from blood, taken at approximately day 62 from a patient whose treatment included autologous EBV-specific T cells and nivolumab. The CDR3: CASGEFHGYTF. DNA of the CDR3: TGTGCCAGCGGCGAGTTCCATGGCTACACCTTC.